This is a list of T cell receptor beta chains from one sample in a study of cytomegalovirus exposure and HLA in healthy donors. Sequencing used immunoSEQ multiplex PCR; TCRdb keeps in-frame clones, though not all of them. The sample holds roughly 130,000 clones, 88% seen once. Sequencing input: PBMCs. The receptors were gathered from a man aged 25-45 years in good health and CMV-seronegative. CDR3s include the opening cysteine and the closing phenylalanine or tryptophan. The order of the fields is V gene, D gene, clone size, J gene, CDR3 protein, CDR3 DNA. A D gene is named only where the DNA matches it firmly. Clone size is shown for a subset of rows, as once, few, many or a class of expanded clone.

TRBV10-3	TRBD1	.	TRBJ2-7	CAIRGDRGAYEQYF	TGTGCCATCAGGGGGGACAGGGGGGCCTACGAGCAGTACTTC
TRBV7-7	.	.	TRBJ2-1	CASSLAGGLNEQFF	TGTGCCAGCAGCTTAGCGGGAGGCCTTAATGAGCAGTTCTTC
TRBV7-2	TRBD2	.	TRBJ2-5	CASSLLPSGSSETQYF	TGTGCCAGCAGCCTACTGCCTAGCGGGAGTTCCGAGACCCAGTACTTC
TRBV11-3	.	few	TRBJ2-5	CASRPRETQYF	TGTGCCAGCAGGCCCCGGGAGACCCAGTACTTC
TRBV6-1	.	.	TRBJ1-5	CASSVTPGGGGLRSNQPQHF	TGTGCCAGCAGTGTTACCCCCGGTGGGGGAGGATTGAGGAGCAATCAGCCCCAGCATTTT
TRBV6-1	TRBD1	few	TRBJ1-6	CASTSQGEGSSPLHF	TGTGCCAGCACCTCTCAGGGGGAAGGGAGTTCACCCCTCCACTTT
TRBV5-6	.	.	TRBJ1-2	CASSLASGGGYTF	TGTGCCAGCAGCTTGGCCTCCGGCGGCGGCTACACCTTC
TRBV10-1	.	.	TRBJ1-4	CASSAREGKLFF	TGCGCCAGCAGTGCCCGGGAGGGAAAACTGTTTTTT
TRBV2	TRBD1	.	TRBJ1-1	CASSRQGRDTEAFF	TGTGCCAGCAGTCGACAGGGAAGGGACACTGAAGCTTTCTTT
TRBV5-6	TRBD2	.	TRBJ2-7	CASSLPSGRDYEQYF	TGTGCCAGCAGCCTACCCAGCGGGAGAGATTACGAGCAGTACTTC
TRBV27	.	once	TRBJ2-7	CASSPITKLTTSYEQYF	TGTGCCAGCAGTCCGATTACGAAACTAACCACCTCCTACGAGCAGTACTTC
TRBV19	.	.	TRBJ2-1	CASQTQGVGRNEQFF	TGTGCCAGTCAAACTCAGGGGGTAGGGAGGAATGAGCAGTTCTTC
TRBV7-2	TRBD1	.	TRBJ1-2	CASRTGTGNYGYTF	TGTGCCAGCAGGACCGGGACAGGGAACTATGGCTACACCTTC